A selection of T cell receptor beta chains follows, all from one sample in a study of blood T cell repertoires in COVID-19. Only in-frame clones appear in the TCRdb table, and some are missing; sequencing was by immunoSEQ multiplex PCR. The top ten hold approximately 7.5% of the sample, which has approximately 280,000 clones, approximately 92% seen once. Material for sequencing was peripheral blood. Receptor source: a woman in her thirties with COVID-19, enrolled during active disease. CDR3s leave out the opening cysteine and the closing phenylalanine or tryptophan.

j_call v_call cdr3_aa
TRBJ2-2 TRBV5-4 ASSLGRKRGQTGELF
TRBJ1-4 TRBV10-2 ASRPGSNEKLF
TRBJ1-1 TRBV4-1 ASSQSGGALNTEAF
TRBJ2-1 TRBV18 ASSPGTDRNEQF
TRBJ1-3 TRBV30 AWRDRISGNTIY
TRBJ1-3 TRBV6-2/TRBV6-3 ASSYSASGNTIY
TRBJ1-1 TRBV6-4 ASSATANTEAF
TRBJ2-7 TRBV19 ASSIASGSPYEQY
TRBJ1-5 TRBV19 ASQWGGDQPQH
TRBJ1-5 TRBV6-5 ASRLQGSPQH
TRBJ2-1 TRBV27 ASSFLGGYNEQF
TRBJ2-7 TRBV5-4 ASSLVGGYEQY
TRBJ1-5 TRBV20-1 SASTGEADQPQH
TRBJ2-1 TRBV6-4 ASSDLAGVPDNEQF
TRBJ2-5 TRBV9 ASSAPPGTSGSGETQY
TRBJ2-7 TRBV27 ASGRLSGGLAGVYEQY
TRBJ2-7 TRBV5-1 ASSLWASARQY
TRBJ2-3 TRBV2 ASSLLAGVVGGTDTQY
TRBJ2-7 TRBV27 ASTAPNEESGEQY
TRBJ1-3 TRBV4-1 ASSPAGAGNTIY
TRBJ1-4 TRBV7-2 ASSLDRYNEKLF
TRBJ1-1 TRBV3-1/TRBV3-2 ASSTGPGTEAF